This TCR beta chain was profiled in a study of sequential checkpoint blockade in melanoma (dated by TCRdb to between 2017 and 2020). For the study in its entirety: In a 1:1 randomization, patients received either first-line nivolumab then ipilimumab (arm A) or ipilimumab then nivolumab (arm B). Maintenance nivolumab was given following each of the two trial sequences. Matched tumor biopsies were taken from around 20 patients before treatment and at week 13, after single-agent nivolumab (arm A) or ipilimumab (arm B). DNA from approximately 99 pretreatment melanoma tumor samples underwent TCRbeta immunosequencing. Approximately 80% of the matched pre- and post-treatment tumor biopsy pairs came from the same lesion. Overall study outcomes, separate from this receptor: Validation of the response-prediction model combining TCR metrics and mutation burden is needed in larger, independent patient cohorts. Small sample sizes and reduced statistical power limited the analyses of tumor T-cell fraction within each arm. Tumor T-cell fraction and clonality were found to correlate with PD-L1 staining and CD8+ T-cell counts but not with mutational load. In the nivolumab-first arm (arm A), pretreatment tumor TIL clonality was associated with response (P = .04). Clinical benefit was about 30 times more likely to be achieved by patients whose tumor T-cell fraction and clonality increased by week 13.

The immunoSEQ Assay was used to immunosequence TCRbeta CDR3 regions from genomic DNA. Before high-throughput sequencing, the genomic DNA was amplified using bias-controlled multiplex PCR. For the original study's pipeline: To quantify the absolute abundance of each unique TCRbeta CDR3 region, the sequences were collapsed and filtered. Clonality was defined as 1 minus Pielou's evenness and was calculated using productive rearrangements only. Tumor T-cell fraction was calculated by normalizing TCRbeta template counts to the amount of usable DNA, which was estimated from several housekeeping genes. Clones with significantly greater frequencies in on-treatment versus baseline samples were identified using a previously published method. TCRdb's version of the immuneACCESS table is confined to in-frame rearrangements and falls short of the full clone set. An unresolved V gene accounts for under half of the shortfall where checked; the remainder is of unknown origin. The DNA gave D and trimming, while V, J and clone size come from that table. A total of approximately 5,600 clones appear in this sample, around a third of them only once. Of the sample, roughly 10% falls within the top ten clones.

The trim is 0 bases for V and 0 bases for J, with a gap of 3 bases between the germline ends. The germline V gene encodes CDR1 KGHSH and CDR2 LQKENI. From the cysteine through the phenylalanine, the CDR3 covers 15 amino acids. Of the read, only the CDR3 DNA is kept; its 45 bases are in frame from base 1. According to the study, the label for this sample's treatment or condition signals: randomized to nivolumab then ipilimumab (arm A) or the reverse (arm B). None of the trial patients had been given prior DNA-damaging chemotherapy. Samples were obtained from patients with melanoma enrolled in CheckMate 064, a randomized, open-label phase II trial of sequential checkpoint blockade. Tumor TCR sequencing used genomic DNA from formalin-fixed paraffin-embedded (FFPE) tissue samples. This clone was detected a few times. Which antigen it targets is not known. No qualities accompany the bases; no much larger clone lies one base away.

The sample here was tumor tissue (inferred from file names), taken from a patient given nivolumab and ipilimumab in sequence. The chain is made from TRBV18 and TRBJ1-6; the D gene remains uncertain. The receptor was derived from a human donor with melanoma. The DNA is TGTGCCAGCTCACCACCGCACTCCTATAATTCACCCCTCCACTTT. Its amino acids are CASSPPHSYNSPLHF.